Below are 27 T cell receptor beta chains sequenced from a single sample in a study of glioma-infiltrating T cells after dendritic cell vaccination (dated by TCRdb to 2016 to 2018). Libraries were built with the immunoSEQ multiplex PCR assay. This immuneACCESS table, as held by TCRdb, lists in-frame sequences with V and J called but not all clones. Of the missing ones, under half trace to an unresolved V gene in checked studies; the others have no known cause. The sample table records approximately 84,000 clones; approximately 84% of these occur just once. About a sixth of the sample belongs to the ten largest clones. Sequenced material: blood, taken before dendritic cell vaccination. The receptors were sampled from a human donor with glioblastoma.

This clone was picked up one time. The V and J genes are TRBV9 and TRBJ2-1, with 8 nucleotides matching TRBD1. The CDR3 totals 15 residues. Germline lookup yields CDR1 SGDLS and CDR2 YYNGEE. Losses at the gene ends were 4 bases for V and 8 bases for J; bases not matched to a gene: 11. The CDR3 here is CASSLDRGILYEQFF. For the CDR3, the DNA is TGTGCCAGCAGCCTAGACAGGGGCATTCTCTATGAGCAGTTCTTC.

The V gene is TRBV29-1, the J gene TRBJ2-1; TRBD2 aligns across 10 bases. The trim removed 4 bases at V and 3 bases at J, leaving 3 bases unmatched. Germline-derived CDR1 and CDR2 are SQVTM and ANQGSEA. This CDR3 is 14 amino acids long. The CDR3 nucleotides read TGCAGCGTTGGACTAGCGGGCCTCTACAATGAGCAGTTCTTC. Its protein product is CSVGLAGLYNEQFF.

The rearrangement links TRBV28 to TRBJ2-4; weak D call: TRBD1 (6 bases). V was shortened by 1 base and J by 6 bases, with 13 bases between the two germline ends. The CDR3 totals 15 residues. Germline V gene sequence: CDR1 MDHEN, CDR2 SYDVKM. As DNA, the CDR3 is TGTGCCAGCAGTTTATACCAGGGGTCGTTAAACATTCAGTACTTC. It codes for CASSLYQGSLNIQYF.

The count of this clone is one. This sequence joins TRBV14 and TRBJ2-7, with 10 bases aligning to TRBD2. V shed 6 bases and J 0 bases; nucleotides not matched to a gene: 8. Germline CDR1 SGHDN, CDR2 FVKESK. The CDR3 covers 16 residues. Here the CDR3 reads CASSASGRSSSYEQYF. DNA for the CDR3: TGTGCCAGCAGTGCTAGCGGGAGATCCAGCTCCTACGAGCAGTACTTC. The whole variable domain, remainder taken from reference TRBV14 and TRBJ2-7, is EAGVTQFPSHSVIEKGQTVTLRCDPISGHDNLYWYRRVMGKEIKFLLHFVKESKQDESGMPNNRFLAERTGGTYSTLKVQPAELEDSGVYFCASSASGRSSSYEQYFGPGTRLTVT.

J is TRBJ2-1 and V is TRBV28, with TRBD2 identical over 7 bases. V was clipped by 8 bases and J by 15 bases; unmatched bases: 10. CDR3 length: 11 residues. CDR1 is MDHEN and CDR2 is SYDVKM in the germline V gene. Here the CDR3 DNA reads TGTGCCAGCCGGGAGCGGGAAAGGGGGTTCTTC. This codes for CASRERERGFF.

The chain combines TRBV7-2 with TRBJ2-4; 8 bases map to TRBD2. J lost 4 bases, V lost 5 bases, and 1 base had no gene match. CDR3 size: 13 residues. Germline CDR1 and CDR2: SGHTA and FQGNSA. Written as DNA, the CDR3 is TGTGCCAGCAGCCCTAGCGGGAAAAACATTCAGTACTTC. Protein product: CASSPSGKNIQYF.

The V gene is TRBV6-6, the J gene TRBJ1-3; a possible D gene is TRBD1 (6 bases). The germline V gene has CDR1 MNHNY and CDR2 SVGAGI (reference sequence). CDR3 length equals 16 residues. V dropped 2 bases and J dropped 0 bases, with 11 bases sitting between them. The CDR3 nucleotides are TGTGCCAGCAGTTACGGCCAGGGGCTCTCTGGAAACACCATATATTTT. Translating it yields CASSYGQGLSGNTIYF.

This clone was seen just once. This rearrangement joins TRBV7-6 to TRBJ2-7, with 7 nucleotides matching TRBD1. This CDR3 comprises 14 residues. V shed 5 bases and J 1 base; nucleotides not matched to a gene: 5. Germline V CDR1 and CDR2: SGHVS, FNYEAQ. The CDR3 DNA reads TGTGCCAGCAGCCGGGTACAGGGGTCCTACGAGCAGTACTTC. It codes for CASSRVQGSYEQYF.

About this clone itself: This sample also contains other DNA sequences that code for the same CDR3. CDR3 DNA sequence: TGTGCCAGCAGTGCCACCGGTCAGCCCCAGCATTTT. It is translated as CASSATGQPQHF. The chain couples TRBV2 to TRBJ1-5; D uncertain. V was cut by 4 bases and J by 6 bases, with 7 bases left in between. CDR1 SNHLY and CDR2 FYNNEI come from the germline V gene. The CDR3 runs 12 residues.

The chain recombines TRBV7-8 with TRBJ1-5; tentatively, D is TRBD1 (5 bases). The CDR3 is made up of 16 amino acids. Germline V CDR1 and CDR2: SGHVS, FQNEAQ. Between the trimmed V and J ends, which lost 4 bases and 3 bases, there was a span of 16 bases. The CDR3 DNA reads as TGTGCCAGCAGCTCCCTAAGGACAACCGACAATCAGCCCCAGCATTTT. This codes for CASSSLRTTDNQPQHF.

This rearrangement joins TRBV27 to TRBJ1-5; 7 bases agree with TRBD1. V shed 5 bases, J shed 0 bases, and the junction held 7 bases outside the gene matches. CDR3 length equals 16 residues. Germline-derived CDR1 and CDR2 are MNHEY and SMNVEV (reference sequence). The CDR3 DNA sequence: TGTGCCAGCAGTCCCGGACAGGTGGTTAGCAATCAGCCCCAGCATTTT. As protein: CASSPGQVVSNQPQHF.

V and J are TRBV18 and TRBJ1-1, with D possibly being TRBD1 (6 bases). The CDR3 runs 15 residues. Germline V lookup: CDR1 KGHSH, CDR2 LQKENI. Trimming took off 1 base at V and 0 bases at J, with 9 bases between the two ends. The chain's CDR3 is CASSPLQGLNTEAFF. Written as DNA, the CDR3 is TGTGCCAGCTCACCACTACAGGGCTTGAACACTGAAGCTTTCTTT.

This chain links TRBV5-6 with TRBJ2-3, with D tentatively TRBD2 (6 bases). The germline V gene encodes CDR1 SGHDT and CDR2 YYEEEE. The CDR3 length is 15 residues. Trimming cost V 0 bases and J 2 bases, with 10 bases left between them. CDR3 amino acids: CASSLGGGVTDTQYF. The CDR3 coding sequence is TGTGCCAGCAGCTTGGGTGGAGGGGTCACAGATACGCAGTATTTT.

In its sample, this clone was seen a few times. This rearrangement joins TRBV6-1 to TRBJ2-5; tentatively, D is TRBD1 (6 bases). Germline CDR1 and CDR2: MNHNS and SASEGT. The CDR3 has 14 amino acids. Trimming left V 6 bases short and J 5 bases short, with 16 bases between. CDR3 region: CASRWTAVGETQYF. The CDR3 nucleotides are TGTGCCAGCAGATGGACAGCAGTGGGGGAGACCCAGTACTTC.

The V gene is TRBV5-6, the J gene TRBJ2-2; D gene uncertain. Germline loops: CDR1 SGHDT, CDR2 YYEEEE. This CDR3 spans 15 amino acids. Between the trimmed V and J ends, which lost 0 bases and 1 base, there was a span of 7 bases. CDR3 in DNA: TGTGCCAGCAGCTTGGGGCAGGTGAACACCGGGGAGCTGTTTTTT. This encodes CASSLGQVNTGELFF.

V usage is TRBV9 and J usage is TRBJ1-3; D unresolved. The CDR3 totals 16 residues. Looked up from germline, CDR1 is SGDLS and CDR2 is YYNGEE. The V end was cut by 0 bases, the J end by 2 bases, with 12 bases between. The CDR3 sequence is CASSVDPTPTGNTIYF. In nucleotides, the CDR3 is TGTGCCAGCAGCGTAGATCCGACACCAACTGGAAACACCATATATTTT.

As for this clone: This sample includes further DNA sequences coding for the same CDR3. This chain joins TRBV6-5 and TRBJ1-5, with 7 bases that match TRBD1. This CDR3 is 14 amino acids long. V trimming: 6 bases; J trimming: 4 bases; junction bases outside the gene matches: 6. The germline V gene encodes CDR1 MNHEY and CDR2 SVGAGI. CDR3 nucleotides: TGTGCCAGCAGCCCGGGACAGAGAAATCAGCCCCAGCATTTT. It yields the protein CASSPGQRNQPQHF.

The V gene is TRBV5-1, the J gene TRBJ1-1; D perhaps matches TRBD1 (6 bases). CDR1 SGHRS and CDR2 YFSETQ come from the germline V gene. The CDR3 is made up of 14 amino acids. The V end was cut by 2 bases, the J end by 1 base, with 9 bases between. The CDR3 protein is CASSLQGQNTEAFF. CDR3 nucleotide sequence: TGCGCCAGCAGCTTACAGGGACAGAACACTGAAGCTTTCTTT.

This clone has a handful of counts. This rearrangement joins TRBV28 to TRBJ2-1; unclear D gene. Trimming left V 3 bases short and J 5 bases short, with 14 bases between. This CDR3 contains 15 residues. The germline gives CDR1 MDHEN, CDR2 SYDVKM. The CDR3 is CASSFVSQVDNEQFF. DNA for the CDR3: TGTGCCAGCAGTTTTGTCAGTCAAGTCGACAATGAGCAGTTCTTC.

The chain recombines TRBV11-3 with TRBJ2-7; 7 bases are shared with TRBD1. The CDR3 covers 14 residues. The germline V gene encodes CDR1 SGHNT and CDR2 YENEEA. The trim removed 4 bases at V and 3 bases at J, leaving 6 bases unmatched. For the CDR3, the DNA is TGTGCCAGCAGCTCCTCCGGGACAGACTACGAGCAGTACTTC. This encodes CASSSSGTDYEQYF.

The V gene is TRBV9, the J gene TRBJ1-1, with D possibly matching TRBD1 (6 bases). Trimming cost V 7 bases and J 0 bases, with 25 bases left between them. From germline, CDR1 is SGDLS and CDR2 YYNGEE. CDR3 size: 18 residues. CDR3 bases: TGTGCCAGCGGCGGCCTTTCGATAGGGGGGGTTATGAACACTGAAGCTTTCTTT. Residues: CASGGLSIGGVMNTEAFF.

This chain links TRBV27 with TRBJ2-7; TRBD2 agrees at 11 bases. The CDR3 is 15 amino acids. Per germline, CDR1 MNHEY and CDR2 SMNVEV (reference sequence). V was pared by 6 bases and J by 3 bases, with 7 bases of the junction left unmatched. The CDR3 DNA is TGTGCCAGCAGCACTTTTAGCGGGAGGGGCTACGAGCAGTACTTC. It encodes CASSTFSGRGYEQYF.

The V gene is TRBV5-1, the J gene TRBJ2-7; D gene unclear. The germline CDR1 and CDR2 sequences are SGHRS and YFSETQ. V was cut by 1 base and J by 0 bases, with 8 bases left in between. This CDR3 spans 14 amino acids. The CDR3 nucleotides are TGCGCCAGCAGCTTGATGTCCAACTCCTACGAGCAGTACTTC. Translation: CASSLMSNSYEQYF.

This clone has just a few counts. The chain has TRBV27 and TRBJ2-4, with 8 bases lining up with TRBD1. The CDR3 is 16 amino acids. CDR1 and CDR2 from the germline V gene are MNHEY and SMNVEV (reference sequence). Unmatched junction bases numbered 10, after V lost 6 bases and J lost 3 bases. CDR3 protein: CASRPQGAVVKNIQYF. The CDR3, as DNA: TGTGCCAGCAGGCCTCAGGGGGCCGTTGTCAAAAACATTCAGTACTTC.

In DNA, the CDR3 is TGCGCCAGCAGCTTAACGGGACAGGGGTTTGAGACCCAGTACTTC. Amino acids: CASSLTGQGFETQYF. This sequence joins TRBV5-1 and TRBJ2-5; 10 bases agree with TRBD1. Germline CDR1 and CDR2: SGHRS and YFSETQ. The CDR3 covers 15 residues. V lost 2 bases to trimming and J lost 5 bases; unmatched junction nucleotides: 6.

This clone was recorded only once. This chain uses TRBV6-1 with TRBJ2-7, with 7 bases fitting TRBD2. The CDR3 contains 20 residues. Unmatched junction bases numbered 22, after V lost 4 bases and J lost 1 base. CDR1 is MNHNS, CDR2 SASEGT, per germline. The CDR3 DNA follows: TGTGCCAGCAGTGGACCTCGACATCCCCCTCGGGCGGGAGCTTCCTACGAGCAGTACTTC. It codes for CASSGPRHPPRAGASYEQYF.

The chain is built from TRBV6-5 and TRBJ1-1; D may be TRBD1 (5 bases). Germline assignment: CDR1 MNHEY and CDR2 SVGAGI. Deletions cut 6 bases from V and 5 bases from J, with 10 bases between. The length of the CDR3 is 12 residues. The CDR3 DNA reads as TGTGCCAGCAGCCCAGGGTGGACTGAAGCTTTCTTT. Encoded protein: CASSPGWTEAFF.